This T cell receptor beta chain was sequenced during a study of monozygotic twins with inflammatory bowel disease. Whole-study findings and limits: Compared with healthy co-twins, IBD patients showed reduced TCRbeta repertoire diversity by inverse Simpson.

From its re-call of the 5' RACE reads, TCRdb lists each CDR3 protein once, without DNA. The sample yields approximately 420,000 distinct CDR3 sequences, of which the top ten take up under 3%. As for this clonotype: The target antigen is unknown.

The germline V gene encodes CDR1 SGHRS and CDR2 YFSETQ. CDR3 size: 14 residues. This sequence joins TRBV5-1 and TRBJ2-3. What was sequenced was blood. This sequence was found in a human donor with ulcerative colitis or Crohn's disease, or a healthy co-twin of an affected twin (not recorded which). This chain's CDR3 is CASSVSTSTDTQYF.